This T cell receptor beta chain originates from a study of technical replicates of blood from a few donors. This clone has only a few counts. Data came from immunoSEQ multiplex PCR; TCRdb stores just in-frame clones and leaves some out. The table has just under 45,000 clones, around 96% seen once; the top ten hold about 0.4%. Looked up from germline, CDR1 is MDHEN and CDR2 is SYDVKM. Trimming took off 2 bases at V and 6 bases at J, with 14 bases between the two ends. The CDR3 sequence is 15 residues long. The chain joins TRBV28 to TRBJ1-5, with unresolved D. Sequencing was carried out using T cells isolated from PBMCs. The origin of this receptor is a human donor in good health. The CDR3 loop reads CASSLVRTRGQPQHF. CDR3 DNA sequence: TGTGCCAGCAGTTTAGTAAGGACCCGGGGTCAGCCCCAGCATTTT.